This T cell receptor (beta chain) was sequenced for a study of monozygotic twins with inflammatory bowel disease. cDNA encoding TCRalpha and TCRbeta underwent two nested PCRs of 16 and 9 cycles, each of which was followed by bead purification. TCRdb reworked the 5' RACE reads into one entry per CDR3 protein, no DNA. The repertoire shows about 380,000 distinct CDR3 sequences; the top ten hold 2.5% to 3%. The CDR3 spans 14 residues. Germline-derived CDR1 and CDR2 are SGHTA and FQGNSA. The TCR was taken from a human donor with ulcerative colitis or Crohn's disease, or a healthy co-twin of an affected twin (not recorded which). This sequence joins TRBV7-2 and TRBJ2-2; there is no DNA to check the TCRdb D call of TRBD2. Sequenced material: blood. CDR3 residues: CASRRGLNTGELFF.